This record looks at one T cell receptor (beta chain) sequence and its context. These data are taken from a study of PD-1 blockade in classical Hodgkin lymphoma. The data were produced by immunoSEQ multiplex PCR, yet TCRdb's version contains in-frame clones alone and is incomplete. The sample lists 20,000 to 25,000 clones, 90% seen once, with about 0.42% in the top ten. V shed 3 bases and J shed 2 bases, with 8 bases lying between them. CDR1 and CDR2 (germline): SEHNR, FQNEAQ (reference sequence). The CDR3 has 13 amino acids. Documented time point: newly diagnosed, previously untreated cHL patient sample. Thawed PBMCs underwent magnetic negative selection to yield purified CD4+ T cells.

V and J are TRBV7-9 and TRBJ2-7; D may match TRBD1 or TRBD2 (5 bases each). This receptor was taken from a human donor with classical Hodgkin lymphoma. Sequencing was done on a sample of CD4+ T cells from blood. The chain's CDR3 is CASSFRGPYEQYF. CDR3 DNA sequence: TGTGCCAGCAGCTTCCGGGGACCCTACGAGCAGTACTTC.